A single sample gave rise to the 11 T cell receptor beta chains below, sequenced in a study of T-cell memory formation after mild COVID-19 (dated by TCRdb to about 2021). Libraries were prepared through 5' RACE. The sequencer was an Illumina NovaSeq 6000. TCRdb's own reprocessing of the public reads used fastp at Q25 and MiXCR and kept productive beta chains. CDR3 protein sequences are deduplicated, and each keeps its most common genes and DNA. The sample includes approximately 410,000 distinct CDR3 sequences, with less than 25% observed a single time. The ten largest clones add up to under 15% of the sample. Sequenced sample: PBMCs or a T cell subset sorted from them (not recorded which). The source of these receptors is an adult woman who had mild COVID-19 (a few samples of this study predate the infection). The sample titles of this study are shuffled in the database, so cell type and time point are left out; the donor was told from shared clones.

The DNA for the CDR3 is TGCAGTGCCTCCGACAGGGAACTCAGCACAGATACGCAGTATTTT. This gives the protein CSASDRELSTDTQYF. The gene calls are TRBV20-1 and TRBJ2-3; 7 bases line up with TRBD1. Germline V CDR1 and CDR2: DFQATT, SNEGSKA (reference sequence). The length of the CDR3 is 15 residues. Trimming removed 6 bases from V and 0 bases from J; junction bases left unmatched: 9.

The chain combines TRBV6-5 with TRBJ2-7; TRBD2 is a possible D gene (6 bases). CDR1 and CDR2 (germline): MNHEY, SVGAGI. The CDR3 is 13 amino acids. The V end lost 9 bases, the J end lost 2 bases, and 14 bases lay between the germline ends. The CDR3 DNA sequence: TGTGCCAGTGGAGGGAAAGGAGCCTACGAGCAGTACTTC. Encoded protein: CASGGKGAYEQYF.

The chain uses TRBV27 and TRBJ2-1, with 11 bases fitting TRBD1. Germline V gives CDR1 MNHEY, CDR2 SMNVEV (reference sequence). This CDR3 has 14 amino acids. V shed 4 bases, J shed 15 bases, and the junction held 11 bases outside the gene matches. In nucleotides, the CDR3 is TGTGCCAGCAGTTCCACGGGACAGGGGGGGATTTGGTTCTTC. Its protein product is CASSSTGQGGIWFF.

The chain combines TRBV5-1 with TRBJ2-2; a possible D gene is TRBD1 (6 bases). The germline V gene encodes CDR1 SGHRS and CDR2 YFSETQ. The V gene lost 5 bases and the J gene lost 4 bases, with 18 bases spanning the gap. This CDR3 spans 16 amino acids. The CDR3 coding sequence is TGCGCCAGCAGTCGCTTACAGGGTTGGAGCACCGGGGAGCTGTTTTTT. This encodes CASSRLQGWSTGELFF.

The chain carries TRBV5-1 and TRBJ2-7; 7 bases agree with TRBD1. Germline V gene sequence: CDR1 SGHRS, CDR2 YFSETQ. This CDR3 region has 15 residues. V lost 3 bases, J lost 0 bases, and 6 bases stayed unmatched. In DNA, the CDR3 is TGCGCCAGCAGCTGGGGGACAGAAAGCTCCTACGAGCAGTACTTC. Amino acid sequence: CASSWGTESSYEQYF.

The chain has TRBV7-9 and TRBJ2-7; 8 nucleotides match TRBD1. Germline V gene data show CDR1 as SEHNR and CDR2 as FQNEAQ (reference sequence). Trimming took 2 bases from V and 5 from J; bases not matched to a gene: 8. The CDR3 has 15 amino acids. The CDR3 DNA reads TGTGCCAGCAGCTTATCCTCGGACAGGGACCACGAGCAGTACTTC. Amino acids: CASSLSSDRDHEQYF.

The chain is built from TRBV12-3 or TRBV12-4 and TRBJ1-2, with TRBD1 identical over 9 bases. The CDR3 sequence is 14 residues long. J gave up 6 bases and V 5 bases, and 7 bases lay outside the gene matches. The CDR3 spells CASSLRTGVHGYTF. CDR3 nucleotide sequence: TGTGCCAGCAGTCTAAGGACAGGGGTTCATGGCTACACCTTC.

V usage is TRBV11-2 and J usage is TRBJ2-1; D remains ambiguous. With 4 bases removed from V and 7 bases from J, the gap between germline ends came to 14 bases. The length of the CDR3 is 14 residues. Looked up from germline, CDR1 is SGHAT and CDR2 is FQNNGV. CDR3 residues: CASSSPGRVNEQFF. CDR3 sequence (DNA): TGTGCCAGCAGCTCTCCTGGTAGGGTTAATGAGCAGTTCTTC.

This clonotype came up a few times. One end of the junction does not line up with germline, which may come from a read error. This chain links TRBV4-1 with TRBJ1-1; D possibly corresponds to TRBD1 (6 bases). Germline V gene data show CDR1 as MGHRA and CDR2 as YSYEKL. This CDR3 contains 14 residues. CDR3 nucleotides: TGTGCCAGCAGTCCAAGGGGGGGATGGACTGAAGCTTTCTTT. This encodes CASSPRGGWTEAFF.

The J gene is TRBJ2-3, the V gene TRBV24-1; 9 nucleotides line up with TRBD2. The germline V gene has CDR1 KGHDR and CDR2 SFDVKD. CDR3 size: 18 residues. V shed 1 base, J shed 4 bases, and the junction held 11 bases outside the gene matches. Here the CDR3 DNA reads TGTGCCACCAGTGATTTCGGGGTAGCGGGAGCGTTGGCAGATACGCAGTATTTT. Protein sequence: CATSDFGVAGALADTQYF.

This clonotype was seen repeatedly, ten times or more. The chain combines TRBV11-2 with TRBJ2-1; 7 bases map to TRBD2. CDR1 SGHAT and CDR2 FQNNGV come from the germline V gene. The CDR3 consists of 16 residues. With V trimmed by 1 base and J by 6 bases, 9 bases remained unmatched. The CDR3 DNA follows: TGTGCCAGCAGCTTAGGGGGCCTAGCGGCCCGCAATGAGCAGTTCTTC. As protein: CASSLGGLAARNEQFF.